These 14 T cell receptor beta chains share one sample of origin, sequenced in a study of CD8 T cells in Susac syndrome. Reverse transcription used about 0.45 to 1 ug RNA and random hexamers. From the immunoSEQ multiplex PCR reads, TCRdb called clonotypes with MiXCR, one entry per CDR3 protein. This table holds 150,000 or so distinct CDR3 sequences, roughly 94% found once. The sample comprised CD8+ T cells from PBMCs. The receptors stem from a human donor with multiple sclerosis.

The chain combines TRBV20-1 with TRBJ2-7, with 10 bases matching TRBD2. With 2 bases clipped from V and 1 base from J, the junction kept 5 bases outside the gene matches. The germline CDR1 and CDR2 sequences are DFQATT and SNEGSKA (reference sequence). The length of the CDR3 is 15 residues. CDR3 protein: CSARHSGGPSYEQYF. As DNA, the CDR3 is TGCAGTGCTAGACATAGCGGGGGGCCGTCCTACGAGCAGTACTTC.

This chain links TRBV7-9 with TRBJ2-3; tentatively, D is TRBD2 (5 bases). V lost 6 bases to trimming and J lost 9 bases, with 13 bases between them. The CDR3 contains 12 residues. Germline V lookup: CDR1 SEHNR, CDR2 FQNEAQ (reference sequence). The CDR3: CASSVLAATQYF. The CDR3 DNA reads TGTGCCAGCAGTGTGCTAGCCGCCACGCAGTATTTT.

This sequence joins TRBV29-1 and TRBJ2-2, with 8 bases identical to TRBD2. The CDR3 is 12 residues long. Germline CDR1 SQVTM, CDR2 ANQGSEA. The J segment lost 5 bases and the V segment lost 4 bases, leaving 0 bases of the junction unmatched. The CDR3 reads CSVGGGTGELFF. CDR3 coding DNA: TGCAGCGTTGGCGGGGGGACCGGGGAGCTGTTTTTT.

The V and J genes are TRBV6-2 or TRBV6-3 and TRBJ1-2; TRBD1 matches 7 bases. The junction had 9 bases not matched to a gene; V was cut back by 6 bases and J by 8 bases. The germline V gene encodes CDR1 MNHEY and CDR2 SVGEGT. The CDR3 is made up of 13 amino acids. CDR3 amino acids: CASSLTGKHGYTF. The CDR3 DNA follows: TGTGCCAGCAGCCTGACAGGGAAGCACGGCTACACCTTC.

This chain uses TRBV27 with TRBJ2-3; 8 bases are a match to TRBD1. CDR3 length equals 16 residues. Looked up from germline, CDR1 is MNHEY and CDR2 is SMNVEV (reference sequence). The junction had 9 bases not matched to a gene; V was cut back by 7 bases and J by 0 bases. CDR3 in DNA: TGTGCCAGCACTCAGACGGGACAGGCAAGCACAGATACGCAGTATTTT. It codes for CASTQTGQASTDTQYF.

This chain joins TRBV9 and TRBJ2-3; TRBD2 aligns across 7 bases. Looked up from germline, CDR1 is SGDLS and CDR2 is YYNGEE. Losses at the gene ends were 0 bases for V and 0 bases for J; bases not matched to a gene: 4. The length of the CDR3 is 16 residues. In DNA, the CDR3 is TGTGCCAGCAGCGTAGTCCCGGGGGGAAGCACAGATACGCAGTATTTT. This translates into CASSVVPGGSTDTQYF.

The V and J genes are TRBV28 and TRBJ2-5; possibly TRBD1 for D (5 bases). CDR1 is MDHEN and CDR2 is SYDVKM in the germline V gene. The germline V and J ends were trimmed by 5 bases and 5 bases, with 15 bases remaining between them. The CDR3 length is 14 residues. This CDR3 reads CASSGYRLGETQYF. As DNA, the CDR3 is TGTGCCAGCAGTGGCTACAGGTTAGGGGAGACCCAGTACTTC.

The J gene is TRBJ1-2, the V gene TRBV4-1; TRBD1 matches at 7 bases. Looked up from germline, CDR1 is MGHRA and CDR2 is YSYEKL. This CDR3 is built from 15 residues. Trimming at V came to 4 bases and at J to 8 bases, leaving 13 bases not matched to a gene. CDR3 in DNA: TGCGCCAGCAGCCGCCTGGACAGGTCGGGTAAAGGCTACACCTTC. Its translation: CASSRLDRSGKGYTF.

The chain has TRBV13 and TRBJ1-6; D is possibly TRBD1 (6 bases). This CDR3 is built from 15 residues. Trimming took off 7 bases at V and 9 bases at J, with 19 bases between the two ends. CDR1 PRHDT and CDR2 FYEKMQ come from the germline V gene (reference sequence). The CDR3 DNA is TGTGCCAGCAATCGGGGGGGGCCCGGATTTTCACCCCTCCACTTT. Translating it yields CASNRGGPGFSPLHF.

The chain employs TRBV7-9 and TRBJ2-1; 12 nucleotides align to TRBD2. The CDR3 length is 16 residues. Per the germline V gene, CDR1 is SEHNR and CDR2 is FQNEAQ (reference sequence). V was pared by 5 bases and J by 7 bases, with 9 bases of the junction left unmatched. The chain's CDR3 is CASSLVRTSGVNEQFF. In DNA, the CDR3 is TGTGCCAGCAGCCTCGTGCGGACTAGCGGGGTGAATGAGCAGTTCTTC. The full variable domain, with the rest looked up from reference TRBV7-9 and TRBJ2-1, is DTGVSQNPRHKITKRGQNVTFRCDPISEHNRLYWYRQTLGQGPEFLTYFQNEAQLEKSRLLSDRFSAERPKGSFSTLEIQRTEQGDSAMYLCASSLVRTSGVNEQFFGPGTRLTVL.

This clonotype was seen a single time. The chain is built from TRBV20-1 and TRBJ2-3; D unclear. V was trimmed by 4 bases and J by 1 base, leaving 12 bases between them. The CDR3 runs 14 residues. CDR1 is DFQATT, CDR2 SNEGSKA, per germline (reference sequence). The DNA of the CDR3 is TGCAGTGCTATTCTTCGGTCGGGCACAGATACGCAGTATTTT. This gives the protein CSAILRSGTDTQYF.

The CDR3 DNA is TGTGCCAGCAGCTTAGACCAGGGGAGGCCCTACGAGCAGTACTTC. The encoded protein is CASSLDQGRPYEQYF. The chain joins TRBV7-6 to TRBJ2-7, with D tentatively TRBD1 or TRBD2 (6 bases each). This CDR3 has 15 amino acids. From germline, CDR1 is SGHVS and CDR2 FNYEAQ. V gave up 1 base and J gave up 2 bases, with 12 bases separating them.

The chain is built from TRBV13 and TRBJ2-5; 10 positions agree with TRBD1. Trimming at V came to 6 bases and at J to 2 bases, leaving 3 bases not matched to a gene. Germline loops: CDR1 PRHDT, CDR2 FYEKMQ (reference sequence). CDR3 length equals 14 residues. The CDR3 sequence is CASSGTGAQETQYF. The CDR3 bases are TGTGCCAGCAGTGGGACAGGGGCTCAAGAGACCCAGTACTTC.

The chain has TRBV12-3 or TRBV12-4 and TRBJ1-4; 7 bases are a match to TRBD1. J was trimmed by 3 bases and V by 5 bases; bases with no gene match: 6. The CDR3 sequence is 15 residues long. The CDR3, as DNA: TGTGCCAGCAGTCTCACAGGGGTGCCTAATGAAAAACTGTTTTTT. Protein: CASSLTGVPNEKLFF.